The clone carrying this TCR beta chain turned up a few times. Its antigen is as yet unknown. The sample's treatment: roughly 10-day PBMC culture with coronavirus spike peptide pools or control peptides (ViraFEST assay). For ViraFEST, peptide pools expanded antigen-specific T cells, after which the TCRs were sequenced. The data derive from a study of vaccination and CD4 T cells after COVID-19. Study at large: Participants were administered two doses of either the BNT162b2 or the mRNA-1273 vaccine. Stimulation of cells relied on overlapping spike peptides derived from SARS-CoV-2, HCoV-NL63, HCoV-OC43 and HCoV-229E. Cultures designated as controls were supplied with a CEFX pool, an HIV-1 Nef pool, or no peptide.

Oncomine TCR Beta short-read sequencing was applied to DNA from cultured CD4+ T cells. TCRdb independently ran MiXCR on the PCR reads; one entry per CDR3 protein. This table has about 15,000 distinct CDR3 sequences, under 50% appearing once. The V end lost 10 bases, the J end lost 3 bases, and 12 bases lay between the germline ends. CDR3 length: 12 residues. Germline V gene data show CDR1 as SEHNR and CDR2 as FQNEAQ (reference sequence). This sequence joins TRBV7-9 and TRBJ1-2; no clear D gene. The specimen sequenced was CD4+ T cells from blood, cultured in vitro. This clonotype originated in a human donor who had recovered from COVID-19. CDR3: CATMAGDYGYTF. The CDR3 DNA reads TGTGCCACGATGGCCGGAGACTATGGCTACACCTTC.